Listed here are 27 T cell receptor beta chains from one sample, sequenced in a study of cytomegalovirus exposure and HLA in healthy donors. Some clones are missing from TCRdb's copy, which holds only in-frame ones; the method was immunoSEQ multiplex PCR. The data contain fewer than 70,000 clones, 85% to 95% of them singletons. The sequenced sample was PBMCs. The receptors were gathered from a woman under 30 in good health and CMV-seropositive.

The chain couples TRBV7-6 to TRBJ2-1, with 7 bases identical to TRBD2. CDR1 is SGHVS and CDR2 is FNYEAQ in the germline V gene. V trimming: 0 bases; J trimming: 6 bases; junction bases outside the gene matches: 5. The CDR3 length is 15 residues. This CDR3 reads CASSLAGGPSNEQFF. The CDR3 region has the DNA TGTGCCAGCAGCTTAGCGGGAGGGCCTTCCAATGAGCAGTTCTTC. Based on the CDR3 plus reference TRBV7-6 and TRBJ2-1, the full variable domain is GAGVSQSPRYKVTKRGQDVALRCDPISGHVSLYWYRQALGQGPEFLTYFNYEAQQDKSGLPNDRFSAERPEGSISTLTIQRTEQRDSAMYRCASSLAGGPSNEQFFGPGTRLTVL.

The CDR3 DNA is TGTGCCAGCAGTGAGGCGGGACTAAACCCAGGGGATGAGCAGTTCTTC. This sequence encodes CASSEAGLNPGDEQFF. The chain links TRBV2 to TRBJ2-1; weak D call: TRBD2 (7 bases). With 3 bases removed from V and 8 bases from J, the gap between germline ends came to 20 bases. The CDR3 totals 16 residues. Looked up from germline, CDR1 is SNHLY and CDR2 is FYNNEI.

The chain combines TRBV28 with TRBJ2-7; D is uncertain. CDR3 size: 11 residues. V lost 4 bases to trimming and J lost 3 bases, with 4 bases between them. Germline CDR1 and CDR2: MDHEN and SYDVKM. The CDR3 sequence: CASSWSYEQYF. The CDR3 DNA sequence: TGTGCCAGCAGTTGGAGCTACGAGCAGTACTTC.

The gene calls are TRBV9 and TRBJ2-6; weak D call: TRBD2 (6 bases). V was cut by 2 bases and J by 2 bases, with 14 bases left in between. In germline, CDR1 is SGDLS, CDR2 YYNGEE. CDR3 length: 17 amino acids. The CDR3 loop is CASSVTAGGPGANVLTF. The CDR3 nucleotides are TGTGCCAGCAGCGTTACCGCAGGAGGGCCTGGGGCCAACGTCCTGACTTTC.

This chain uses TRBV6-5 with TRBJ2-7; D might be TRBD1 (6 bases). Germline assignment: CDR1 MNHEY and CDR2 SVGAGI. Trimming pared 2 bases from V and 0 bases from J, leaving 11 bases between. The CDR3 sequence is 15 residues long. The CDR3 region is CASSYVTGSSYEQYF. In DNA form, the CDR3 reads TGTGCCAGCAGTTACGTCACAGGGAGCTCCTACGAGCAGTACTTC.

The chain joins TRBV4-1 to TRBJ1-1; D is perhaps TRBD1 (5 bases). With 4 bases removed from V and 6 bases from J, the gap between germline ends came to 21 bases. CDR3 size: 16 residues. Germline CDR1 MGHRA, CDR2 YSYEKL. This chain's CDR3 is CASSRATTGGTPEAFF. CDR3 nucleotides: TGCGCCAGCAGCCGAGCTACCACCGGGGGGACTCCTGAAGCTTTCTTT.

This chain uses TRBV4-2 with TRBJ2-5; tentatively, D is TRBD2 (6 bases). The CDR3 totals 16 residues. Per germline, CDR1 LGHNA and CDR2 YNFKEQ. Trimming took 1 base from V and 2 from J, leaving 14 bases between them. CDR3 nucleotide sequence: TGTGCCAGCAGCCAAGCGGTAGGGACTGCTCAAGAGACCCAGTACTTC. It yields the protein CASSQAVGTAQETQYF.

The chain employs TRBV10-3 and TRBJ1-2; no reliable D call. This CDR3 is 13 amino acids long. CDR1 ENHRY and CDR2 SYGVKD come from the germline V gene. The V end lost 2 bases, the J end lost 5 bases, and 9 bases lay between the germline ends. The CDR3 protein is CAISEAVKYGYTF. Here the CDR3 DNA reads TGTGCCATCAGTGAGGCGGTGAAGTATGGCTACACCTTC.

The chain couples TRBV5-1 to TRBJ1-1, with no clear D. The CDR3 length is 15 residues. Germline loops: CDR1 SGHRS, CDR2 YFSETQ. V was clipped by 1 base and J by 0 bases, with 10 bases between them. CDR3 amino acids: CASSLQQTLNTEAFF. CDR3 bases: TGCGCCAGCAGCTTGCAACAGACCCTGAACACTGAAGCTTTCTTT.

This clone was seen just once. The V gene is TRBV30, the J gene TRBJ2-5, with D perhaps TRBD2 (6 bases). Germline-derived CDR1 and CDR2 are GTSNPN and SVGIG (reference sequence). Trimming cost V 3 bases and J 4 bases, with 12 bases left between them. The length of the CDR3 is 13 residues. As DNA, the CDR3 is TGTGCCTGGAGCGCGGGACTGGCAGAGACCCAGTACTTC. Its translation is CAWSAGLAETQYF.

The chain couples TRBV28 to TRBJ1-5, with 8 bases fitting TRBD1. This CDR3 is built from 15 residues. With V trimmed by 6 bases and J by 9 bases, 13 bases remained unmatched. The germline V gene encodes CDR1 MDHEN and CDR2 SYDVKM. CDR3 amino acids: CASSQLQGGRGPQHF. CDR3 bases: TGTGCCAGCAGCCAATTACAGGGGGGTAGGGGGCCCCAGCATTTT.

This chain joins TRBV19 and TRBJ2-2, with 11 bases that match TRBD2. The CDR3 consists of 16 residues. V trimming: 4 bases; J trimming: 1 base; junction bases outside the gene matches: 2. Germline lookup yields CDR1 LNHDA and CDR2 SQIVND (reference sequence). Here the CDR3 DNA reads TGTGCCAGTAGTAATAGCGGGAGGGTGAACACCGGGGAGCTGTTTTTT. This gives the protein CASSNSGRVNTGELFF. Full variable domain (missing parts from reference TRBV19 and TRBJ2-2): DGGITQSPKYLFRKEGQNVTLSCEQNLNHDAMYWYRQDPGQGLRLIYYSQIVNDFQKGDIAEGYSVSREKKESFPLTVTSAQKNPTAFYLCASSNSGRVNTGELFFGEGSRLTVL.

The chain is built from TRBV6-1 and TRBJ2-1, with 8 bases that match TRBD2. The CDR3 extends over 14 amino acids. CDR1 and CDR2 (germline): MNHNS, SASEGT. The V gene end was trimmed by 1 base and the J gene end by 4 bases; junction bases not matched to a gene: 0. CDR3 sequence: CASSEGGRYNEQFF. The CDR3 DNA follows: TGTGCCAGCAGTGAAGGCGGGAGGTACAATGAGCAGTTCTTC.

V and J are TRBV19 and TRBJ2-1; possibly TRBD2 for D (6 bases). Looked up from germline, CDR1 is LNHDA and CDR2 is SQIVND (reference sequence). The length of the CDR3 is 11 residues. V gave up 6 bases and J gave up 7 bases, with 7 bases separating them. CDR3: CASSSGNEQFF. CDR3 bases: TGTGCCAGTAGCAGCGGGAATGAGCAGTTCTTC.

V usage is TRBV5-1 and J usage is TRBJ2-3, with 9 bases fitting TRBD1. This CDR3 region has 16 residues. The J segment lost 6 bases and the V segment lost 4 bases, leaving 12 bases of the junction unmatched. Germline V gene sequence: CDR1 SGHRS, CDR2 YFSETQ. CDR3 sequence: CASSPTGTGTSDTQYF. In nucleotides, the CDR3 is TGCGCCAGCAGCCCAACCGGGACAGGGACTTCGGATACGCAGTATTTT.

The rearrangement links TRBV28 to TRBJ1-2; D not resolved. Per germline, CDR1 MDHEN and CDR2 SYDVKM. V was clipped by 3 bases and J by 7 bases, with 9 bases between them. CDR3 length equals 12 residues. This CDR3 reads CASSFAGFGYTF. The CDR3 nucleotides are TGTGCCAGCAGTTTTGCCGGGTTTGGCTACACCTTC.

The chain couples TRBV18 to TRBJ2-1; 7 bases agree with TRBD2. V gave up 3 bases and J gave up 4 bases; unmatched junction bases: 6. The CDR3 has 15 residues. The germline V gene has CDR1 KGHSH and CDR2 LQKENI. The CDR3 loop reads CASSPLNSGYNEQFF. The DNA of the CDR3 is TGTGCCAGCTCACCCCTGAATAGCGGGTACAATGAGCAGTTCTTC.

This rearrangement joins TRBV2 to TRBJ2-1; D possibly corresponds to TRBD2 (5 bases). The CDR3 runs to 14 residues. Germline V gene lookup returns CDR1 SNHLY and CDR2 FYNNEI. Trimming shortened V by 7 bases and J by 0 bases, and 10 bases separated the two germline ends. The CDR3 region has the DNA TGTGCCAGCATAGAGCGGAGCTCCTACAATGAGCAGTTCTTC. It translates to CASIERSSYNEQFF.

This clone occurred once. Its ends do not fully match the called genes, so a read error is possible. The V and J genes are TRBV7-3 and TRBJ2-1; 13 positions match TRBD2. This CDR3 spans 16 amino acids. CDR1 is SGHTA, CDR2 FQGTGA, per germline. In DNA form, the CDR3 reads TGTGCCAGCAGCGTAACTAGCGGGAGGGTCTACAATGAGCAGTTCTTC. Translating gives CASSVTSGRVYNEQFF.

This chain links TRBV5-1 with TRBJ2-3; TRBD2 matches 13 bases. This CDR3 region has 17 residues. V lost 0 bases and J lost 2; bases outside the gene matches: 3. Germline V CDR1 and CDR2: SGHRS, YFSETQ. CDR3 coding DNA: TGCGCCAGCAGCTTGGGACTAGCGGGGGGAAACACAGATACGCAGTATTTT. It specifies CASSLGLAGGNTDTQYF.

The chain uses TRBV11-3 and TRBJ2-2; D may be TRBD1 (8 bases). CDR1 and CDR2 from the germline V gene are SGHNT and YENEEA. The CDR3 is 15 residues long. V shed 2 bases and J shed 3 bases, with 10 bases lying between them. The CDR3 here is CASSLTGGDTGELFF. CDR3 in DNA: TGTGCCAGCAGCTTAACAGGGGGGGACACCGGGGAGCTGTTTTTT. Supplemented by reference TRBV11-3 and TRBJ2-2, the full variable domain reads EAGVVQSPRYKIIEKKQPVAFWCNPISGHNTLYWYLQNLGQGPELLIRYENEEAVDDSQLPKDRFSAERLKGVDSTLKIQPAELGDSAVYLCASSLTGGDTGELFFGEGSRLTVL.

CDR3 DNA sequence: TGTGCCAGCAGCTTCGAAGAAACAGGGCGCGGGGAGCTGTTTTTT. Translation: CASSFEETGRGELFF. The chain uses TRBV7-3 and TRBJ2-2, with D maybe TRBD1 (6 bases). V dropped 3 bases and J dropped 7 bases, with 15 bases sitting between them. In germline, CDR1 is SGHTA, CDR2 FQGTGA. This CDR3 comprises 15 residues.

The genes are TRBV5-1 and TRBJ2-4, with 7 bases lining up with TRBD1. V was pared by 4 bases and J by 5 bases, with 21 bases of the junction left unmatched. This CDR3 has 19 amino acids. Germline values: CDR1 SGHRS, CDR2 YFSETQ. CDR3 sequence (DNA): TGCGCCAGCAGCCTAAACCTGAGGGGGCGCGAAGATGGAGAAAACATTCAGTACTTC. Amino acid sequence: CASSLNLRGREDGENIQYF.

This chain connects TRBV4-1 to TRBJ2-1, with TRBD2 as a possible D gene (6 bases). Per the germline V gene, CDR1 is MGHRA and CDR2 is YSYEKL. Trimming removed 3 bases from V and 1 base from J, with 16 bases in between. This CDR3 comprises 17 residues. CDR3 region: CASSHRASAPSYNEQFF. The CDR3 DNA sequence: TGCGCCAGCAGCCATCGGGCTAGCGCACCTTCCTACAATGAGCAGTTCTTC.

This chain joins TRBV27 and TRBJ1-5; no definite D call. The CDR3 has 16 residues. Germline CDR1 and CDR2: MNHEY and SMNVEV (reference sequence). V lost 5 bases, J lost 2 bases, and 16 bases lay in between. The CDR3 DNA is TGTGCCAGCAGTCCTCGTTCGGCGGGCGGCAATCAGCCCCAGCATTTT. Amino acids: CASSPRSAGGNQPQHF.

This clone was found once. The chain joins TRBV10-1 to TRBJ2-2; D is unclear. Germline assignment: CDR1 WNHNN and CDR2 SYGVQD (reference sequence). The V gene lost 0 bases and the J gene lost 0 bases, with 8 bases spanning the gap. There are 16 residues in the CDR3. The CDR3 spells CASSESTLSNTGELFF. DNA for the CDR3: TGCGCCAGCAGTGAGTCGACTCTCTCGAACACCGGGGAGCTGTTTTTT.

The chain couples TRBV6-6 to TRBJ2-7; D perhaps matches TRBD1 (6 bases). With 10 bases removed from V and 0 bases from J, the gap between germline ends came to 10 bases. Germline assignment: CDR1 MNHNY and CDR2 SVGAGI (reference sequence). This CDR3 is built from 12 residues. The CDR3 is CATTGNSYEQYF. The CDR3 DNA follows: TGTGCCACCACAGGGAACTCCTACGAGCAGTACTTC.